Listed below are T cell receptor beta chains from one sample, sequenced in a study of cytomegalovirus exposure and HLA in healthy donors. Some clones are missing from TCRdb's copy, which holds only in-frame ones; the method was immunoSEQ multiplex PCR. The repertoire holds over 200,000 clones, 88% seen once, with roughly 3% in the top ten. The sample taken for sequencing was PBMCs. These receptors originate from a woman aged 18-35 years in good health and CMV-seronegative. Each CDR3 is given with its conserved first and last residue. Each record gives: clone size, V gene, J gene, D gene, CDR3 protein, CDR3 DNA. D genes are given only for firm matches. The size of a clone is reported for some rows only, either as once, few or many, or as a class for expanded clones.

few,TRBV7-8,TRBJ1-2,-,CASSLRPGSNYGYTF,TGTGCCAGCAGCTTACGGCCAGGGTCTAACTATGGCTACACCTTC
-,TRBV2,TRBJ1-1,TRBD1,CASSRTGMNTEAFF,TGTGCCAGCAGCAGGACAGGGATGAACACTGAAGCTTTCTTT
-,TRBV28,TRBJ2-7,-,CASRSVHEQYF,TGTGCCAGCAGGAGTGTGCACGAGCAGTACTTC
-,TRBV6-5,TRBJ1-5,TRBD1,CASSYSGQGSQPQHF,TGTGCCAGCAGTTACTCGGGACAGGGTTCCCAGCCCCAGCATTTT
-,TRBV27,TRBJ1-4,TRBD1,CASSPQGAYSNEKLFF,TGTGCCAGCAGTCCGCAGGGGGCTTATTCTAATGAAAAACTGTTTTTT
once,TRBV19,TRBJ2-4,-,CASSTGHRLAKNIQYF,TGTGCCAGTAGTACGGGACACCGGCTAGCCAAAAACATTCAGTACTTC
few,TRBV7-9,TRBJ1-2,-,CASSEGLYGYTF,TGTGCCAGCAGCGAGGGCCTCTATGGCTACACCTTC
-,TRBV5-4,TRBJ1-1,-,CASSLEARGTEAFF,TGTGCCAGCAGCTTGGAGGCAAGGGGCACTGAAGCTTTCTTT
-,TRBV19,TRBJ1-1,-,CASSIGDKNTEAFF,TGTGCCAGTAGTATAGGAGACAAGAACACTGAAGCTTTCTTT
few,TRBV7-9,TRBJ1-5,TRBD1,CASSRGQGSNQPQHF,TGTGCCAGCAGCCGCGGACAGGGGAGCAATCAGCCCCAGCATTTT
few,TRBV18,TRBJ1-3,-,CASSPPPGAGNTIYF,TGTGCCAGCTCACCACCGCCGGGTGCTGGAAACACCATATATTTT
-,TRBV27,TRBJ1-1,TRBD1,CASTPTGSRNTEAFF,TGTGCCAGCACTCCGACAGGGAGTAGAAACACTGAAGCTTTCTTT
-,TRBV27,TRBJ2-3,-,CASSPEPSTDTQYF,TGTGCCAGCAGTCCCGAGCCTAGCACAGATACGCAGTATTTT
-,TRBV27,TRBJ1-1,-,CASRDYVDTEAFF,TGTGCCAGCAGGGACTATGTGGACACTGAAGCTTTCTTT
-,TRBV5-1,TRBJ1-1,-,CASSSGTMNTEAFF,TGCGCCAGCAGTTCAGGTACGATGAACACTGAAGCTTTCTTT
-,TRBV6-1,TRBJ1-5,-,CASSEYYGEHQPQHF,TGTGCCAGCAGTGAATATTACGGAGAACATCAGCCCCAGCATTTT
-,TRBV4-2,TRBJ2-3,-,CASSQAATSTDTQYF,TGTGCCAGCAGCCAAGCGGCGACTAGCACAGATACGCAGTATTTT
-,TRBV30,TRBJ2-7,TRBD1,CAWSTGTGGDEQYF,TGTGCCTGGAGTACCGGGACAGGGGGCGACGAGCAGTACTTC
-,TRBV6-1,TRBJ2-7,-,CASKRLLAGEQYF,TGTGCCAGCAAGCGGCTATTGGCGGGCGAGCAGTACTTC
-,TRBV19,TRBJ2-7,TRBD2,CASSRALAGLPGYEQYF,TGTGCCAGTAGTCGGGCGCTAGCGGGACTGCCTGGGTACGAGCAGTACTTC
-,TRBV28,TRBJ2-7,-,CASSLISGRSYEQYF,TGTGCCAGCAGTTTAATCTCGGGTCGCTCCTACGAGCAGTACTTC
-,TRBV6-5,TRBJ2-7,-,CASSPRTASYEQYF,TGTGCCAGCAGTCCAAGGACAGCCTCCTACGAGCAGTACTTC
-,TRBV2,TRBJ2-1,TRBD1,CASSVDRGYLQFF,TGTGCCAGCAGTGTCGACAGGGGGTACCTACAGTTCTTC
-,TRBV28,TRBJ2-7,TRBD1,CASSAATLGTGHLYF,TGTGCCAGCAGTGCCGCCACCCTTGGGACAGGGCATTTGTACTTC
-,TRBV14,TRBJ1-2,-,CASSQDWVDSQRAYGYTF,TGTGCCAGCAGCCAAGATTGGGTCGACAGCCAAAGGGCCTATGGCTACACCTTC
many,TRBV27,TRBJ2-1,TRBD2,CASSRQAGGFYNEQFF,TGTGCCAGCAGTCGCCAAGCGGGAGGGTTCTACAATGAGCAGTTCTTC
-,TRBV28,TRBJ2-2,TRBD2,CASSSVSPTSGSAVNTGELFF,TGTGCCAGCAGCTCCGTTTCCCCGACTAGCGGGAGTGCGGTGAACACCGGGGAGCTGTTTTTT
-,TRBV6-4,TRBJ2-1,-,CASSDSIGGSRFF,TGTGCCAGCAGTGACTCTATCGGCGGATCTCGGTTCTTC
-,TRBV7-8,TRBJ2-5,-,CASSLSNAETQYF,TGTGCCAGCAGCCTTTCTAACGCTGAGACCCAGTACTTC
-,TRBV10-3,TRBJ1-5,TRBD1,CAISDPTGGVGGNQPQHF,TGTGCCATCAGTGATCCGACAGGGGGCGTCGGGGGCAATCAGCCCCAGCATTTT
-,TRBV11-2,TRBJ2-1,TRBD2,CASTTPGGRNEQFF,TGTGCCAGCACCACACCAGGCGGGAGAAATGAGCAGTTCTTC
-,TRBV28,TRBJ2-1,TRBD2,CASSRTSGRYNEQFF,TGTGCCAGCAGTCGTACTAGCGGGAGATACAATGAGCAGTTCTTC
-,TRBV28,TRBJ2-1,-,CASSIPSGRHSNEQFF,TGTGCCAGCAGTATCCCGTCCGGGAGACACTCCAATGAGCAGTTCTTC
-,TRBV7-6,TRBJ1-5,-,CASSLSGGDSNQPQHF,TGTGCCAGCAGCTTATCAGGAGGCGATAGCAATCAGCCCCAGCATTTT
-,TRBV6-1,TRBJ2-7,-,CASSEEYYPVTSLSSYEQYF,TGTGCCAGCAGTGAAGAGTATTACCCTGTAACATCACTAAGCTCCTACGAGCAGTACTTC
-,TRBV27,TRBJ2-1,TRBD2,CASSLGLAGLGNEQFF,TGTGCCAGCAGTTTAGGGCTAGCGGGCTTGGGGAATGAGCAGTTCTTC
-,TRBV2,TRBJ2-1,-,CASSVVREVNEQFF,TGTGCCAGCAGTGTTGTCAGGGAGGTCAATGAGCAGTTCTTC
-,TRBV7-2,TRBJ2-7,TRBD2,CASSWDGLAGAYEQYF,TGTGCCAGCAGCTGGGATGGGCTAGCGGGAGCCTACGAGCAGTACTTC
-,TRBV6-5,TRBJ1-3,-,CASSLSLGAGNTIYF,TGTGCCAGCAGTTTATCGCTAGGGGCTGGAAACACCATATATTTT
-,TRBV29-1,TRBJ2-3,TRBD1,CSARTGGTVADTQYF,TGCAGCGCCAGGACAGGGGGCACAGTAGCAGATACGCAGTATTTT
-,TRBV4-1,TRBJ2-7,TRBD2,CASSPRAGAYEQYF,TGCGCCAGCAGCCCCCGAGCGGGAGCCTACGAGCAGTACTTC
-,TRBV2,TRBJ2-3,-,CASTSLGASTDTQYF,TGTGCCAGCACCTCCCTCGGAGCTAGCACAGATACGCAGTATTTT
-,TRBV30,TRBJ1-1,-,CAWSSYRATEAFF,TGTGCCTGGAGTTCCTACAGGGCGACTGAAGCTTTCTTT
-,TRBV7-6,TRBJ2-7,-,CASSLVREPSYEQYF,TGTGCCAGCAGCTTAGTCAGGGAACCCAGCTACGAGCAGTACTTC
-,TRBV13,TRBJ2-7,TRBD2,CASSLAAGEGYEQYF,TGTGCCAGCAGCTTAGCAGCGGGAGAAGGGTACGAGCAGTACTTC
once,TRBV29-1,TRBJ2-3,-,CSVVQGPSTDTQYF,TGCAGCGTAGTACAGGGCCCTAGCACAGATACGCAGTATTTT
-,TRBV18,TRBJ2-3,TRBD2,CASSPPNKRSGIESTDTQYF,TGTGCCAGCTCACCACCGAATAAACGAAGCGGGATCGAAAGCACAGATACGCAGTATTTT
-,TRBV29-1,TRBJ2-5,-,CSVEWRALPQETQYF,TGCAGCGTTGAATGGCGGGCGCTGCCCCAAGAGACCCAGTACTTC
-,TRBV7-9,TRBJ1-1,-,CASSSTGPTEAFF,TGTGCCAGCAGCTCGACAGGCCCCACTGAAGCTTTCTTT
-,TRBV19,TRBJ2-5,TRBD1,CASRSDRGRETQYF,TGTGCCAGTAGATCGGACAGGGGGCGAGAGACCCAGTACTTC